This T cell receptor beta chain is from a study of blood T cell repertoires in COVID-19. At the level of the study: Italy, Spain and the United States were the sources of the convalescent and acute COVID-19 samples. PBMCs, B-cell-depleted T cells, or T cells were the source of the cDNA or gDNA that made up the material.

Authors' data handling: How many nucleated cells were present was estimated from reference gene primer amplification. The data were produced by immunoSEQ multiplex PCR, yet TCRdb's version contains in-frame clones alone and is incomplete. The V and J calls and clone size are taken from that table; D and trimming were inferred from the DNA. The sample yields some 250,000 clones, 88% seen once. Germline V gene lookup returns CDR1 SNHLY and CDR2 FYNNEI. The CDR3 sequence is 11 residues long. With 3 bases removed from V and 4 bases from J, the gap between germline ends came to 4 bases. This clone has only a few counts.

The clonotype comes from a young woman with acute or convalescent COVID-19. The specimen sequenced was peripheral blood. The rearrangement uses TRBV2 and TRBJ2-7; D gene unclear. The CDR3 DNA follows: TGTGCCAGCAGTGACCCTTACGAGCAGTACTTC. Translated, it gives CASSDPYEQYF.